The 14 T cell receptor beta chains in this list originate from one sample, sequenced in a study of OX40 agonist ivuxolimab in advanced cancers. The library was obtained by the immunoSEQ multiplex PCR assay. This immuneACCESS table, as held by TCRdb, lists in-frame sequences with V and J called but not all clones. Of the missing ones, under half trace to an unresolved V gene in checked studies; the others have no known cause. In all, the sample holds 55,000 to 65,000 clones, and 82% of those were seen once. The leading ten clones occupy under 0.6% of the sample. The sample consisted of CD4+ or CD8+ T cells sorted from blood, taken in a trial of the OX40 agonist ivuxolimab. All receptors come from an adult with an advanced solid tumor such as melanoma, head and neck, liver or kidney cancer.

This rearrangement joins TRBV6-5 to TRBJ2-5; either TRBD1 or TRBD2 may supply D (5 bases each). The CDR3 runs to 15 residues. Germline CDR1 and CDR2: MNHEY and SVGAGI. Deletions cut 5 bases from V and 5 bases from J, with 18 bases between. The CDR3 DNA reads TGTGCCAGCAGTGCTGGGGACGCAGGCAAGGAGACCCAGTACTTC. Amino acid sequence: CASSAGDAGKETQYF.

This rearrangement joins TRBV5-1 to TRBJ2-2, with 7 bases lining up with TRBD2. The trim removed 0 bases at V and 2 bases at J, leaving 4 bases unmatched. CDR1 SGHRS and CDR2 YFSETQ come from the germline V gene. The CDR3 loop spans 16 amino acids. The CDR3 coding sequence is TGCGCCAGCAGCTTGGGTGCGGGACTAAACACCGGGGAGCTGTTTTTT. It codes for CASSLGAGLNTGELFF.

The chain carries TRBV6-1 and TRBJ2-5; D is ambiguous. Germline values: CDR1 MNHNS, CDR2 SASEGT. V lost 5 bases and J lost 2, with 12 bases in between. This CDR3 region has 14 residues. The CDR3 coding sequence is TGTGCCAGCAGTACCATGCGTACGCAAGAGACCCAGTACTTC. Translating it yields CASSTMRTQETQYF.

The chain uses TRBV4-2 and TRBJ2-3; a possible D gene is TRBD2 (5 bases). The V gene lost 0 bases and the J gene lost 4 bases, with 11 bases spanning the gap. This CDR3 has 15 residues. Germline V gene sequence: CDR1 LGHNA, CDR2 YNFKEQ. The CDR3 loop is CASSQDEGVADTQYF. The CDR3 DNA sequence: TGTGCCAGCAGCCAAGATGAGGGAGTCGCAGATACGCAGTATTTT.

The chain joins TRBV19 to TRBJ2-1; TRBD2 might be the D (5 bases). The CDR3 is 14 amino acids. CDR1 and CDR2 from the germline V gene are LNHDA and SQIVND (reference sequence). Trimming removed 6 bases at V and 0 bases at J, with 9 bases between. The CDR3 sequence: CASREASSYNEQFF. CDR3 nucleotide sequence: TGTGCCAGTAGGGAGGCTAGCTCCTACAATGAGCAGTTCTTC.

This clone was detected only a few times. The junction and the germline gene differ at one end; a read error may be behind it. Written as DNA, the CDR3 is TGTGCTAGCAGCTTATTTGTACGGGAGGAAGATATAGGCAATGAGCAGTTCTTC. As protein: CASSLFVREEDIGNEQFF. The V call is TRBV7-7, the J call TRBJ2-1, with 7 nucleotides matching TRBD2. The CDR3 consists of 18 residues. CDR1 is SSHAT, CDR2 FNYEAQ, per germline (reference sequence).

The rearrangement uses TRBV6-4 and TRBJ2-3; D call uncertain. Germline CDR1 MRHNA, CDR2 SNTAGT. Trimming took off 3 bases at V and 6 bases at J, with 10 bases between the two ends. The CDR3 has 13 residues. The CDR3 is CASSELVGDTQYF. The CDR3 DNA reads TGTGCCAGCAGTGAACTGGTGGGGGATACGCAGTATTTT.

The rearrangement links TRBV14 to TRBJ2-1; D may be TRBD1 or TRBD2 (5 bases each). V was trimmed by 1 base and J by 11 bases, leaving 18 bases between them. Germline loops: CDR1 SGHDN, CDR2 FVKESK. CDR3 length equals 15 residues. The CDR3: CASSQALGLGEQQFF. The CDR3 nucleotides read TGTGCCAGCAGCCAAGCCCTAGGGTTAGGGGAGCAGCAGTTCTTC. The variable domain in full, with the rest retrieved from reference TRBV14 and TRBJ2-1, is EAGVTQFPSHSVIEKGQTVTLRCDPISGHDNLYWYRRVMGKEIKFLLHFVKESKQDESGMPNNRFLAERTGGTYSTLKVQPAELEDSGVYFCASSQALGLGEQQFFGPGTRLTVL.

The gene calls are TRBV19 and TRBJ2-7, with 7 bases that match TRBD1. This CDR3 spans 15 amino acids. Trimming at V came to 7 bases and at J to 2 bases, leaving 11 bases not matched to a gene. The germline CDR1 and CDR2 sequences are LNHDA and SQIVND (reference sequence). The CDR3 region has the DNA TGTGCCAGTACCCCGAAGACAGGGTTGACCTACGAGCAGTACTTC. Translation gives CASTPKTGLTYEQYF.

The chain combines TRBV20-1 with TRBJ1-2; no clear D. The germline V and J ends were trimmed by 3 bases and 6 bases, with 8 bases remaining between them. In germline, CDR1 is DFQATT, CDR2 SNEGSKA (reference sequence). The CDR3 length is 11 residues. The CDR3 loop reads CSASSGNGYTF. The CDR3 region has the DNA TGCAGTGCTAGTAGCGGGAATGGCTACACCTTC.

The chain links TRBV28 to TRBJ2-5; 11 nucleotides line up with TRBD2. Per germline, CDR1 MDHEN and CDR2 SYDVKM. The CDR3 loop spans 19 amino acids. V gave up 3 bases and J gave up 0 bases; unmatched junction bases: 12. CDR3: CASSLRGLAGGTYQETQYF. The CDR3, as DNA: TGTGCCAGCAGTTTGCGCGGGCTAGCGGGAGGAACGTACCAAGAGACCCAGTACTTC.

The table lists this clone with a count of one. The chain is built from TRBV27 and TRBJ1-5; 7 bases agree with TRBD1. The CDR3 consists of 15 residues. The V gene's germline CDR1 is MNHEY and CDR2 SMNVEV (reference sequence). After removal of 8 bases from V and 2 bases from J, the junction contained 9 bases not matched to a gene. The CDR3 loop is CASGRQGAGNQPQHF. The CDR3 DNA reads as TGTGCCAGCGGAAGACAGGGCGCGGGCAATCAGCCCCAGCATTTT.

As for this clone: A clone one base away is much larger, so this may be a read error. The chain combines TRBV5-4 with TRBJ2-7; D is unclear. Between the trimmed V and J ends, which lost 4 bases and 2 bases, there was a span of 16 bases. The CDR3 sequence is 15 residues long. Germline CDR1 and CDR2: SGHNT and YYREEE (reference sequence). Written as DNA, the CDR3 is TGTGCCAGCAGCCAAGATTGGAACAGACCCTACGAGCAGTACTTC. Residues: CASSQDWNRPYEQYF.

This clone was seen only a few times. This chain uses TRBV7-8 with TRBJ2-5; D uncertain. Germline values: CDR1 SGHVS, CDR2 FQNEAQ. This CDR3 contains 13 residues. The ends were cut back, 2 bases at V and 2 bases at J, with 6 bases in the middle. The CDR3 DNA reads TGTGCCAGCAGCTTATCTAGTCAAGAGACCCAGTACTTC. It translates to CASSLSSQETQYF.